This paragraph reports one TCR beta chain. Its antigen is not known. The data stem from a study of cytomegalovirus exposure and HLA in healthy donors. Study-wide results and limits: HLA allele associations emerged for about 16,000 TCR beta sequences in a later analysis, at 0.05 false discovery rate. The authors judged a highly shared variant cluster likely a sequencing artifact. As was reported, the HLA-A and HLA-B alleles of most subjects were accurately predicted from TCR beta sequences.

V shed 7 bases and J 6 bases; nucleotides not matched to a gene: 11. The CDR3 spans 15 residues. Germline-derived CDR1 and CDR2 are SNHLY and FYNNEI. PCR primers comprised 60 Vbeta and 13 Jbeta primers. Methods used by the authors: Approximately 80 million unique TCR beta chains, some 10 million of them shared, were counted by a later analysis. The table came from immunoSEQ multiplex PCR; TCRdb's copy has only in-frame clones and leaves some out. The V and J calls and clone size were taken over from that table, and D and trimming were inferred from the DNA. The sample yields some 180,000 clones, 78% seen once.

The receptor comes from a female donor in good health and CMV-seronegative. This chain joins TRBV2 and TRBJ2-7; the match to TRBD1 covers 11 bases. The specimen sequenced was PBMCs. CDR3 loop: CASILSGTGGFEQYF. The CDR3 DNA sequence: TGTGCCAGCATACTATCCGGGACAGGGGGGTTCGAGCAGTACTTC.